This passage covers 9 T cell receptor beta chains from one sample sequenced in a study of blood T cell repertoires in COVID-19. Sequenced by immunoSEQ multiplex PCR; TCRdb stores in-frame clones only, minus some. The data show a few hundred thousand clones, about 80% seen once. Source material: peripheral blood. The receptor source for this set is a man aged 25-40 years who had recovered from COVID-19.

Here the CDR3 DNA reads TGTGCCAGCAGTGGGGGGGTACTAGGAGGCACAGATACGCAGTATTTT. This encodes CASSGGVLGGTDTQYF. The J gene is TRBJ2-3, the V gene TRBV6-1, with a weak D call TRBD2 (6 bases). The CDR3 length is 16 residues. Deletions cut 4 bases from V and 1 base from J, with 15 bases between. Germline V gene lookup returns CDR1 MNHNS and CDR2 SASEGT.

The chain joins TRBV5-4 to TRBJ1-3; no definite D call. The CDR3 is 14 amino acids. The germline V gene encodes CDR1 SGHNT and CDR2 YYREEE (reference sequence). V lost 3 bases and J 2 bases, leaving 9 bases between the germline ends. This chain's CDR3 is CASSSDGAGNTIYF. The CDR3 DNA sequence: TGTGCCAGCAGCTCGGACGGGGCTGGAAACACCATATATTTT.

The CDR3 loop reads CASSFAAGGNNEQFF. The CDR3 nucleotides are TGTGCCAGCAGCTTTGCAGCGGGGGGGAACAATGAGCAGTTCTTC. The chain links TRBV7-2 to TRBJ2-1, with 10 positions matching TRBD2. CDR1 SGHTA and CDR2 FQGNSA come from the germline V gene. CDR3 length equals 15 residues. Trimming took 3 bases from V and 5 from J; bases not matched to a gene: 4.

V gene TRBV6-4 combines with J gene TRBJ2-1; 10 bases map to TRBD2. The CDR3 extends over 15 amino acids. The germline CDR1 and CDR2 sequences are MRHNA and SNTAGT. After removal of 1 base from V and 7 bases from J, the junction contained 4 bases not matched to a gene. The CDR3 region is CASSDFSGGTNEQFF. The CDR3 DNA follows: TGTGCCAGCAGTGACTTTAGCGGGGGGACGAATGAGCAGTTCTTC.

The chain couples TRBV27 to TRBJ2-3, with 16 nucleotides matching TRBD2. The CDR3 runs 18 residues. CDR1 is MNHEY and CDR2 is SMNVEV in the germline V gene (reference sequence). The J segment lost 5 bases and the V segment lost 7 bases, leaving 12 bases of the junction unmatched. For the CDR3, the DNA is TGTGCCAGCACCGAAAAGGCGGGACTAGCGGGGGGGAGAGATACGCAGTATTTT. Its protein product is CASTEKAGLAGGRDTQYF.

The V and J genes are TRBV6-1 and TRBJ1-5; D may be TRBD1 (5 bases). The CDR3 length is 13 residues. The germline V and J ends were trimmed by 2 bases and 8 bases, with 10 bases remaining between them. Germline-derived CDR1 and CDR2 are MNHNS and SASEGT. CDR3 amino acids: CASSENGGEPQHF. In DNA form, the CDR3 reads TGTGCCAGCAGTGAAAATGGGGGGGAGCCCCAGCATTTT.

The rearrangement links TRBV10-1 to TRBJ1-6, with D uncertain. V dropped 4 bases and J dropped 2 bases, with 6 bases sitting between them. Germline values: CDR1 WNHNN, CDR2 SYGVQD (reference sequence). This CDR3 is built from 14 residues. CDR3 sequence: CASSGGPYNSPLHF. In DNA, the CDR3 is TGCGCCAGCAGTGGAGGGCCCTATAATTCACCCCTCCACTTT.

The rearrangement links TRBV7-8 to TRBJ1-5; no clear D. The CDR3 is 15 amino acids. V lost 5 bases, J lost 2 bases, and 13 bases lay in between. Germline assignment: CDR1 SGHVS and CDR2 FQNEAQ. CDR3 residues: CASSPRRGGNQPQHF. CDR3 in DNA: TGTGCCAGCAGCCCCCGCCGGGGTGGCAATCAGCCCCAGCATTTT.

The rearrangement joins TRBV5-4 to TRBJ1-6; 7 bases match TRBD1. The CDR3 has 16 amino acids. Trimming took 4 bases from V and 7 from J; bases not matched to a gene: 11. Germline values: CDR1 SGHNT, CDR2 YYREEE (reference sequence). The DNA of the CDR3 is TGTGCCAGCAGCCCCGGAAAGGGGGCGACCAATTCACCCCTCCACTTT. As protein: CASSPGKGATNSPLHF.